This TCR beta chain emerged from a study of blood T cell repertoires in COVID-19. Some clones are missing from TCRdb's copy, which holds only in-frame ones; the method was immunoSEQ multiplex PCR. The sample includes around 37,000 clones, 87% of them seen just once. CDR3 length: 15 residues. With 4 bases clipped from V and 4 bases from J, the junction kept 6 bases outside the gene matches. Germline CDR1 is SGHDT and CDR2 is YYEEEE. Sample: peripheral blood. The source of this sequence is a man between 50 and 59 years old with active or convalescent COVID-19. J is TRBJ2-1 and V is TRBV5-6, with 9 positions matching TRBD1. The CDR3 loop reads CASSTPGQGYNEQFF. DNA for the CDR3: TGTGCCAGCAGCACACCGGGACAGGGTTACAATGAGCAGTTCTTC.